This T cell receptor beta chain was sequenced for a study of spatial heterogeneity in lung cancer. CDR1 and CDR2 (germline): SNHLY, FYNNEI. Trimming left V 3 bases short and J 6 bases short, with 9 bases between. The CDR3 totals 13 residues. Time point indicated: sample taken at primary tumor resection. One entry per CDR3 protein results from TCRdb running MiXCR on the 5' RACE reads. The sample includes about 92,000 distinct CDR3 sequences, over 9.5% of them seen just once. This chain connects TRBV2 to TRBJ2-1; D is ambiguous. The sequence was obtained from a male donor with early-stage non-small cell lung cancer. This specimen consisted of PBMCs, obtained at surgery. CDR3 amino acids: CASSEGSINEQFF. CDR3 nucleotides: TGTGCCAGCAGTGAGGGGTCCATCAATGAGCAGTTCTTC.